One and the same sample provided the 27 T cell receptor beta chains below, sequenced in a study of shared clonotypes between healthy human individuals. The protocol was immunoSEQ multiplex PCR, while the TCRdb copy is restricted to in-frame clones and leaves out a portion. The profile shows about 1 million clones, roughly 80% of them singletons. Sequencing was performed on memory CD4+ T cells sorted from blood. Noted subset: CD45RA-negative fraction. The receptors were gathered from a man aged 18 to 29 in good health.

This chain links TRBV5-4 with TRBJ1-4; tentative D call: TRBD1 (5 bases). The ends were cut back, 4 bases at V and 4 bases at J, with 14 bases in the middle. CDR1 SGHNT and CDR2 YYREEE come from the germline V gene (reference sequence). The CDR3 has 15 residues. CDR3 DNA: TGTGCCAGCAGCAAACCCGGGACGGATAATGAAAAACTGTTTTTT. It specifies CASSKPGTDNEKLFF.

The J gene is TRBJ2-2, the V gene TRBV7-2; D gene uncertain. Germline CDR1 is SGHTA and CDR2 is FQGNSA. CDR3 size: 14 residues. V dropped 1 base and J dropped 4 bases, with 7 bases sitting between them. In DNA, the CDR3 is TGTGCCAGCAGCTTAGACTGGGCCACCGGGGAGCTGTTTTTT. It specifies CASSLDWATGELFF.

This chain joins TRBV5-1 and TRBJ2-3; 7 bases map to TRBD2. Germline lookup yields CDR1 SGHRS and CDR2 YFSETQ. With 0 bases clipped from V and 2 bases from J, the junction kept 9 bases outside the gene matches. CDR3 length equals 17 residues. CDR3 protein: CASSLGRDYRFTDTQYF. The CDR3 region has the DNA TGCGCCAGCAGCTTGGGGCGGGACTATCGATTCACAGATACGCAGTATTTT.

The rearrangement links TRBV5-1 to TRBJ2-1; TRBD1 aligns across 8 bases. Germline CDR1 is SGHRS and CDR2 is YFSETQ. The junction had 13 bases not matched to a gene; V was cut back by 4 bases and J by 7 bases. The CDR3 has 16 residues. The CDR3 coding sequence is TGCGCCAGCAGCACAACTTCGACGACAGGGGTTAATGAGCAGTTCTTC. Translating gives CASSTTSTTGVNEQFF. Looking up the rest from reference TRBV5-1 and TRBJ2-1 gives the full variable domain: KAGVTQTPRYLIKTRGQQVTLSCSPISGHRSVSWYQQTPGQGLQFLFEYFSETQRNKGNFPGRFSGRQFSNSRSEMNVSTLELGDSALYLCASSTTSTTGVNEQFFGPGTRLTVL.

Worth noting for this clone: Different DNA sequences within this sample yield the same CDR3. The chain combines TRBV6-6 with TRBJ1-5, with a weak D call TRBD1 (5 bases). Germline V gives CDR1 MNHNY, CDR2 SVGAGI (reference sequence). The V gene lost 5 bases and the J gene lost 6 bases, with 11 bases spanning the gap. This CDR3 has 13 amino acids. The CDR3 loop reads CASSPSGGQPQHF. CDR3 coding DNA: TGTGCCAGCAGTCCCTCGGGGGGTCAGCCCCAGCATTTT.

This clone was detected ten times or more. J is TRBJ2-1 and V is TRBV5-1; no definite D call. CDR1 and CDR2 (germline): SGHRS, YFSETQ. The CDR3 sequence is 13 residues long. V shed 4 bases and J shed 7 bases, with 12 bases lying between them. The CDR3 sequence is CASSPRTQNEQFF. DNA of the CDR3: TGCGCCAGCAGCCCGCGGACGCAAAATGAGCAGTTCTTC.

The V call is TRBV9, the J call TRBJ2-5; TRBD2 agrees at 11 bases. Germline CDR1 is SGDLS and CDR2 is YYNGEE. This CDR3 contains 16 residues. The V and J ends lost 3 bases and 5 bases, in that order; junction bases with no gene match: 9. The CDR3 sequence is CASSAGLIAGGETQYF. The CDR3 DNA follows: TGTGCCAGCAGCGCTGGGTTAATAGCGGGAGGGGAGACCCAGTACTTC.

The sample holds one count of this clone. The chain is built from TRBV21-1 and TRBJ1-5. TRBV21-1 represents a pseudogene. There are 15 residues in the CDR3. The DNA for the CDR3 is TGTGCCAGCAGCAAACTCACGGACGGGTTTCAGCCCCAGCATTTT. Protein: CASSKLTDGFQPQHF.

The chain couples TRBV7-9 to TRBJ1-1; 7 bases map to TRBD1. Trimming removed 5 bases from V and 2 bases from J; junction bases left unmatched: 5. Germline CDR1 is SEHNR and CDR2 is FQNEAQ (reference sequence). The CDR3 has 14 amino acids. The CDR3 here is CASSRQGLNTEAFF. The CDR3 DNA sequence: TGTGCCAGCAGCCGACAGGGTTTAAACACTGAAGCTTTCTTT.

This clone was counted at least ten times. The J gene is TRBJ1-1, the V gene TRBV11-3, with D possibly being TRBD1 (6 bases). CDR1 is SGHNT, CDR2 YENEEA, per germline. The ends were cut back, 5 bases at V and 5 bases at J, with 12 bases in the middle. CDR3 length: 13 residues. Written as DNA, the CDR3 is TGTGCCAGCAGCCGTACAGGGAAGACTGAAGCTTTCTTT. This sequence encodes CASSRTGKTEAFF.

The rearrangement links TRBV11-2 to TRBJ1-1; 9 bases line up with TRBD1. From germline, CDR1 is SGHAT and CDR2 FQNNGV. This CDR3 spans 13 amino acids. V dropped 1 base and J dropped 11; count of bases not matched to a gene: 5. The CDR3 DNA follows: TGTGCCAGCAGCTTAGGGACAGGGGTGGGTGCTTTCTTT. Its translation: CASSLGTGVGAFF. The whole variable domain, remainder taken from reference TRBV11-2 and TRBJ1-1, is EAGVAQSPRYKIIEKRQSVAFWCNPISGHATLYWYQQILGQGPKLLIQFQNNGVVDDSQLPKDRFSAERLKGVDSTLKIQPAKLEDSAVYLCASSLGTGVGAFFGQGTRLTVV.

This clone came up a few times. CDR3 sequence: CASSATGGYNQPQHF. The CDR3, as DNA: TGCGCCAGCAGCGCGACAGGGGGCTACAATCAGCCCCAGCATTTT. V usage is TRBV5-1 and J usage is TRBJ1-5, with 10 positions matching TRBD1. The CDR3 totals 15 residues. Germline-derived CDR1 and CDR2 are SGHRS and YFSETQ. V shed 4 bases, J shed 3 bases, and the junction held 4 bases outside the gene matches.

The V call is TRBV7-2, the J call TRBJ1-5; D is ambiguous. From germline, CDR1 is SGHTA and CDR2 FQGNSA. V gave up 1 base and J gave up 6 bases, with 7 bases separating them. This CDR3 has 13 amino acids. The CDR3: CASSLGPLQPQHF. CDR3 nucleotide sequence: TGTGCCAGCAGCTTAGGCCCCCTTCAGCCCCAGCATTTT.

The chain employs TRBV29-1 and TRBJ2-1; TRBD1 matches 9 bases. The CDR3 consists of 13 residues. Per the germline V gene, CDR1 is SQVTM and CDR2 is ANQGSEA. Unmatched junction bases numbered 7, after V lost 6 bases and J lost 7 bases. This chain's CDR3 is CSVEQGAGNEQFF. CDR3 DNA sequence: TGCAGCGTAGAACAGGGGGCCGGGAATGAGCAGTTCTTC.

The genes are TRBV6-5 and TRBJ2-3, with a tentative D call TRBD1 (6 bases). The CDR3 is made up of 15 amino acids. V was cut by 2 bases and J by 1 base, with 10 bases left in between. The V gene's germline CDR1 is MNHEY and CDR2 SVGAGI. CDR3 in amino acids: CASSYGAGGTDTQYF. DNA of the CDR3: TGTGCCAGCAGTTACGGGGCAGGGGGCACAGATACGCAGTATTTT.

The DNA of the CDR3 is TGTGCCAGCAGTTCGCCAGCAAACGGGAACACTGAAGCTTTCTTT. Translation: CASSSPANGNTEAFF. The chain is built from TRBV28 and TRBJ1-1; no clear D. Trimming removed 4 bases from V and 1 base from J, with 13 bases in between. The CDR3 contains 15 residues. The V gene's germline CDR1 is MDHEN and CDR2 SYDVKM.

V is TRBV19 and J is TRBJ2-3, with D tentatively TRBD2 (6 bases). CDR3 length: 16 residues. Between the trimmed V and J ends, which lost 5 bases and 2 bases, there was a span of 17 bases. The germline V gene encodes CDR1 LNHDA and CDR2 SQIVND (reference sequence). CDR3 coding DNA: TGTGCCAGTAGTCGGGGAGGAGGGGCAGCCACAGATACGCAGTATTTT. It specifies CASSRGGGAATDTQYF.

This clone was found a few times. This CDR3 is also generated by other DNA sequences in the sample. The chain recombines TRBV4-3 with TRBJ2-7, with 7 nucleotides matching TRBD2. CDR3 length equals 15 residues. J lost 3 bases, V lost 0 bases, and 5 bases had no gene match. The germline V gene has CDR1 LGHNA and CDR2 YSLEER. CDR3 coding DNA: TGCGCCAGCAGCCAAGACCGCGCGGGAGTCTACGAGCAGTACTTC. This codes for CASSQDRAGVYEQYF.

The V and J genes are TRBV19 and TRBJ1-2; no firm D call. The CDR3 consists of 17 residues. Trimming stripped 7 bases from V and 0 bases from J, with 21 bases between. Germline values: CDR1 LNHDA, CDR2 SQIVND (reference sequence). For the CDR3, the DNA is TGTGCCAGTAAAGGTGGTTGGCTCCTAGAAGCTAACTATGGCTACACCTTC. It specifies CASKGGWLLEANYGYTF.

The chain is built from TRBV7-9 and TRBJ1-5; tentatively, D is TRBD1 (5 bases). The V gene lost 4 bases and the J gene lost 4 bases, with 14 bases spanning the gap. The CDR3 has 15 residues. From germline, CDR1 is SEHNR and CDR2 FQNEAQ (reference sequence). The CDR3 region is CASSSAGGDNQPQHF. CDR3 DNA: TGTGCCAGCAGCTCAGCAGGAGGGGATAATCAGCCCCAGCATTTT.

The CDR3: CAISELPRGDYGYTF. The CDR3 nucleotides read TGTGCCATCAGTGAGCTTCCTAGGGGCGACTATGGCTACACCTTC. V is TRBV10-3 and J is TRBJ1-2; maybe TRBD1 (5 bases). V lost 2 bases, J lost 3 bases, and 13 bases lay in between. The CDR3 has 15 amino acids. Germline V gene sequence: CDR1 ENHRY, CDR2 SYGVKD.

The CDR3 is CASSLYSTATNEKLFF. The CDR3 DNA is TGTGCCAGCAGCTTATACAGTACTGCAACTAATGAAAAACTGTTTTTT. The rearrangement uses TRBV5-6 and TRBJ1-4; no definite D call. The CDR3 totals 16 residues. Germline assignment: CDR1 SGHDT and CDR2 YYEEEE. V was cut by 2 bases and J by 0 bases, with 11 bases left in between. Full variable domain (remainder filled in from reference TRBV5-6 and TRBJ1-4): DAGVTQSPTHLIKTRGQQVTLRCSPKSGHDTVSWYQQALGQGPQFIFQYYEEEERQRGNFPDRFSGHQFPNYSSELNVNALLLGDSALYLCASSLYSTATNEKLFFGSGTQLSVL.

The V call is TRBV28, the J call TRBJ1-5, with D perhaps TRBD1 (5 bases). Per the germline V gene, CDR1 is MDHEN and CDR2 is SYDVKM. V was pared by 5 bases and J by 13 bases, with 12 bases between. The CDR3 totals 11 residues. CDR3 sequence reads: CASSPRQKQHF. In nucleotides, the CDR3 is TGTGCCAGCAGTCCCCGACAGAAACAGCATTTT.

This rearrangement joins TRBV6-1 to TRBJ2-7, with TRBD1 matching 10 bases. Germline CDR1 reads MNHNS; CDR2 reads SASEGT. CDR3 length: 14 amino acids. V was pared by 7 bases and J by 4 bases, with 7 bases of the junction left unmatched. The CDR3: CASIRTGGWYEQYF. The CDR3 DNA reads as TGTGCCAGCATTAGGACAGGGGGTTGGTACGAGCAGTACTTC.

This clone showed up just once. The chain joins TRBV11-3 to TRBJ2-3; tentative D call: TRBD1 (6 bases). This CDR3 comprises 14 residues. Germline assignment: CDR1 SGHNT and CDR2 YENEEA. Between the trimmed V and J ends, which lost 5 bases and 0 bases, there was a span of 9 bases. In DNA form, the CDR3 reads TGTGCCAGCAGCAAGAGGGGGAGCACAGATACGCAGTATTTT. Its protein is CASSKRGSTDTQYF.

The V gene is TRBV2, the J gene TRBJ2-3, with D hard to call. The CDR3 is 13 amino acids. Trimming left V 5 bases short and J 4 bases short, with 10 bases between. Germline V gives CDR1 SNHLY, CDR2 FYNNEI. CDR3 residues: CASSLIRSDTQYF. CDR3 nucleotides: TGTGCCAGCAGTTTAATTAGGTCAGATACGCAGTATTTT.

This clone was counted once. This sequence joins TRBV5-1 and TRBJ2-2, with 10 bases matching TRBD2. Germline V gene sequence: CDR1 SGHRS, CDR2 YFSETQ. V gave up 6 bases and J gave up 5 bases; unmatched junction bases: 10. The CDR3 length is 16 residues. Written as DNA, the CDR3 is TGCGCCAGCACCCAGTTCATAGCGGGGGGTACCGGGGAGCTGTTTTTT. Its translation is CASTQFIAGGTGELFF.